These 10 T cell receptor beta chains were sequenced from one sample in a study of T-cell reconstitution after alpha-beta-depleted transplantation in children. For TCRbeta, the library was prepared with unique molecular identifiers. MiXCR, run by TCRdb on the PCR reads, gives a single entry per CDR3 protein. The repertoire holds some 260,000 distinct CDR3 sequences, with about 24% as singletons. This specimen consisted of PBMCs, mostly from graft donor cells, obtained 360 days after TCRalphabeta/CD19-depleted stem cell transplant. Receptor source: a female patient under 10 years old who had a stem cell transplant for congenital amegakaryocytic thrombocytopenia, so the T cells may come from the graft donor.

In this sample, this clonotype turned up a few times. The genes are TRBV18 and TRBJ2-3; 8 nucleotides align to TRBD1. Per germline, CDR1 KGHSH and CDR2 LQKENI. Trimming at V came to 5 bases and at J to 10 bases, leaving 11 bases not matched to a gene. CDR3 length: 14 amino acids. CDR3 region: CASSGQGVGSAQYF. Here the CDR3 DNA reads TGTGCCAGCTCAGGACAGGGAGTCGGTTCTGCGCAGTATTTT.

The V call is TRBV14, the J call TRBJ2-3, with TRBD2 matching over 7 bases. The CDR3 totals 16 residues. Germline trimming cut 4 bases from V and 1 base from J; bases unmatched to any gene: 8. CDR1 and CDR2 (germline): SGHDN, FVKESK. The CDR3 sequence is CASSLSSGGGTDTQYF. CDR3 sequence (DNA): TGTGCCAGCAGCCTGTCTAGCGGAGGGGGCACAGATACGCAGTATTTT.

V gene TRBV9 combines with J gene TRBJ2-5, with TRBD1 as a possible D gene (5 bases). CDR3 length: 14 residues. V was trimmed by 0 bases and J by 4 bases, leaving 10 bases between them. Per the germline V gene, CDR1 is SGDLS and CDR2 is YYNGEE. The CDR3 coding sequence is TGTGCCAGCAGCGTAGAAACAGGACGAGAGACCCAGTACTTC. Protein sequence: CASSVETGRETQYF.

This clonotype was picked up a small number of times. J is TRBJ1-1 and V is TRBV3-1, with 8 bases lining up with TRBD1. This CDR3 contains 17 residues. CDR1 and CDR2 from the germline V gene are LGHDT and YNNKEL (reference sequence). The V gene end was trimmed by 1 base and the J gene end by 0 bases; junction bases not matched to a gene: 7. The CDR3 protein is CASSQGFPGQVNTEAFF. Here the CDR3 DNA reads TGTGCCAGCAGCCAAGGGTTTCCGGGACAGGTGAACACTGAAGCTTTCTTT.

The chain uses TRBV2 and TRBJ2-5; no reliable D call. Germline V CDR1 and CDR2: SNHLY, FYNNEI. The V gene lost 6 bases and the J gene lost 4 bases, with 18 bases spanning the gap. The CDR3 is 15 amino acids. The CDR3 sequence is CASSSTSTPPETQYF. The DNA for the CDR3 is TGTGCCAGCAGCAGCACGTCTACTCCTCCAGAGACCCAGTACTTC.

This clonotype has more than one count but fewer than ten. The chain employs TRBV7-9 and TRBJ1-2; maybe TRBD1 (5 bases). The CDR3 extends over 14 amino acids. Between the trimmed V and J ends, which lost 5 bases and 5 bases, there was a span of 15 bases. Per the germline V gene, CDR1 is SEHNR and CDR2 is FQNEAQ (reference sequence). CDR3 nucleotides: TGTGCCAGCAGCACCGGACGGGGGTGGTATGGCTACACCTTC. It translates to CASSTGRGWYGYTF.

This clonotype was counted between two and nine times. CDR3 nucleotide sequence: TGTGCCAGCAGTGAACGGGCAGGGCGACAGGAGACCCAGTACTTC. Its translation: CASSERAGRQETQYF. J is TRBJ2-5 and V is TRBV6-1, with a tentative D call TRBD1 (5 bases). The CDR3 loop spans 15 amino acids. Deletions cut 2 bases from V and 5 bases from J, with 15 bases between. CDR1 is MNHNS, CDR2 SASEGT, per germline.

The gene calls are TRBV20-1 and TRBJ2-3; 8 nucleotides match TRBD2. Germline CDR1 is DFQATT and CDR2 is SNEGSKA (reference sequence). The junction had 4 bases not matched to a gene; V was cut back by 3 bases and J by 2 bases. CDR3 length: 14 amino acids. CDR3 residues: CSASSGAPTDTQYF. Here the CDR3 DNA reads TGCAGTGCTAGTAGCGGGGCCCCCACAGATACGCAGTATTTT.

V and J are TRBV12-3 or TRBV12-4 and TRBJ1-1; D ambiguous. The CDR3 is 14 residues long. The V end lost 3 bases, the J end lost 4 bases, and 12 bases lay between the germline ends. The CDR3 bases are TGTGCCAGCAGTTTGAATAGGGATAGCACTGAAGCTTTCTTT. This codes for CASSLNRDSTEAFF.

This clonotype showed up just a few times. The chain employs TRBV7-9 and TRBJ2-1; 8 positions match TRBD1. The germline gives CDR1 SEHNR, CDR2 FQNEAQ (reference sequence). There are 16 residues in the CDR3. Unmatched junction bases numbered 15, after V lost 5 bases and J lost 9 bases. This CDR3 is CASSPPFGQGGGEQFF. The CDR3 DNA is TGTGCCAGCAGCCCACCCTTCGGACAGGGCGGCGGTGAGCAGTTCTTC.